This TCR beta chain came from a study of shared clonotypes between healthy human individuals. This CDR3 spans 17 amino acids. V shed 0 bases and J 5 bases; nucleotides not matched to a gene: 8. Germline lookup yields CDR1 SGHRS and CDR2 YFSETQ. Source study methods: Filtering of immunoSEQ junctional sequences could not match full-length read filtering. The data were produced by immunoSEQ multiplex PCR, yet TCRdb's version contains in-frame clones alone and is incomplete. V, J and clone size derive from that table, while D and trimming were established from the DNA sequence. The sample includes around 2.3 million clones, more than 90% of them seen just once. In regard to this clone: Its antigen is undetermined.

HIV-negative, healthy adults without recent acute infections or vaccinations were the donors. General observations from the study: Memory subsets generally showed lower estimated richness than naive subsets. Sharing across four donors was highest in naive CD4 (around 5%) and lowest in memory CD8 (around 0.4%).

The chain has TRBV5-1 and TRBJ2-1; 10 bases are shared with TRBD1. Sample: naive CD4+ T cells sorted from blood. Subset defined: CD45RA+ positively selected. The sequence derives from a man younger than 35 in good health. The CDR3 nucleotides are TGCGCCAGCAGCTTGGGAGGTGTTGGGACAGGGGACAATGAGCAGTTCTTC. Translation: CASSLGGVGTGDNEQFF.